A selection of T cell receptor beta chains follows, all from one sample in a study of blood T cell repertoires in COVID-19. Here immunoSEQ multiplex PCR was the method, and the copy in TCRdb shows in-frame clones only, minus some. The table has 90,000 to 100,000 clones, around 88% seen once; the top ten hold 1.7%. What was sequenced was peripheral blood. The receptors were sampled from a man older than 75 with acute or convalescent COVID-19. The CDR3 runs from the conserved cysteine through the conserved F or W. The D gene is left open where the match is weak. Rows may omit the clone size; those that give it use once, few, many or a size class.

J: TRBJ2-2; V: TRBV7-7; size: NA; D: TRBD1; DNA: TGTGCTAGCAGCCAGGACAGGGCGGCCGGGGAGCTGTTTTTT; CDR3: CASSQDRAAGELFF
J: TRBJ2-1; V: TRBV7-7; size: NA; D: TRBD1; DNA: TGTGCTAGCAGCTTGGACAGGGGGCAGTACAATGAGCAGTTCTTC; CDR3: CASSLDRGQYNEQFF
J: TRBJ1-3; V: TRBV11-2; size: NA; D: NA; DNA: TGTGCCAGCAGCCACGCCGTTGGGGGCGCGAGGGGAAACACCATATATTTT; CDR3: CASSHAVGGARGNTIYF
J: TRBJ1-2; V: TRBV13; size: NA; D: NA; DNA: TGTGCCAGCAGCTCCACAGGGTTCAACACCTTC; CDR3: CASSSTGFNTF
J: TRBJ2-7; V: TRBV5-6; size: NA; D: TRBD2; DNA: TGTGCCAGCAGCTCCCTCCGGGACTACCCCTACGAGCAGTACTTC; CDR3: CASSSLRDYPYEQYF
J: TRBJ1-2; V: TRBV2; size: NA; D: NA; DNA: TGTGCCAGCAGCCTTGGCCGCGTACAGGGATATGGCTACACCTTC; CDR3: CASSLGRVQGYGYTF
J: TRBJ1-5; V: TRBV30; size: NA; D: NA; DNA: TGTGCCTGGAGTGTCGGTAGTAGCAATCAGCCCCAGCATTTT; CDR3: CAWSVGSSNQPQHF
J: TRBJ1-1; V: TRBV21-1; size: NA; D: NA; DNA: TGTGCCTGGGGCCACCTGAACACTGAAGCTTTCTTT; CDR3: CAWGHLNTEAFF
J: TRBJ2-3; V: TRBV9; size: NA; D: TRBD2; DNA: TGTGCCAGCAGCGTAGGGACTAGCAGCACAGATACGCAGTATTTT; CDR3: CASSVGTSSTDTQYF
J: TRBJ2-7; V: TRBV19; size: NA; D: NA; DNA: TGTGCCAGTAGTTCCCAGGAGGTGGGCTACGAGCAGTACTTC; CDR3: CASSSQEVGYEQYF
J: TRBJ1-1; V: TRBV27; size: NA; D: TRBD1; DNA: TGTGCCAGCAGCCCAGGACAGGGCACTGAAGCTTTCTTT; CDR3: CASSPGQGTEAFF
J: TRBJ2-1; V: TRBV5-1; size: NA; D: TRBD1; DNA: TGCGCCAGCAGCTGGGACAGGGTACCCTACAATGAGCAGTTCTTC; CDR3: CASSWDRVPYNEQFF
J: TRBJ1-6; V: TRBV19; size: NA; D: TRBD1; DNA: TGTGCCAGTAGTATTCGAGGACAGGATCCAAGGAGCTCCTATAATTCACCCCTCCACTTT; CDR3: CASSIRGQDPRSSYNSPLHF
J: TRBJ2-2; V: TRBV28; size: NA; D: NA; DNA: TGTGCCACCAAGGACAGTCTTCTCACCGGGGAGCTGTTTTTT; CDR3: CATKDSLLTGELFF
J: TRBJ2-2; V: TRBV6-1; size: NA; D: TRBD2; DNA: TGTGCCAGCAGTGTGGGACTAGCGGGACTCGCCGGGGAGCTGTTTTTT; CDR3: CASSVGLAGLAGELFF
J: TRBJ1-2; V: TRBV9; size: NA; D: NA; DNA: TGTGCCAGCAGCGTAGGCTCGACGGGGATGATTGGCTACACCTTC; CDR3: CASSVGSTGMIGYTF
J: TRBJ2-2; V: TRBV9; size: NA; D: TRBD1; DNA: TGTGCCAGCAGCGTAGCAGGGGGAACCGGGGAGCTGTTTTTT; CDR3: CASSVAGGTGELFF
J: TRBJ1-4; V: TRBV10-3; size: NA; D: TRBD1; DNA: TGTGCCATCGGGACAGGGGATGAAAAACTGTTTTTT; CDR3: CAIGTGDEKLFF
J: TRBJ2-1; V: TRBV11-2; size: NA; D: TRBD2; DNA: TGTGCCAGCAGCTTGGCTAGCGGGGGCTTATACAATGAGCAGTTCTTC; CDR3: CASSLASGGLYNEQFF
J: TRBJ1-4; V: TRBV5-4; size: NA; D: NA; DNA: TGTGCCAGCAGCTCTGGGACATCTAATGAAAAACTGTTTTTT; CDR3: CASSSGTSNEKLFF
J: TRBJ1-4; V: TRBV7-8; size: NA; D: TRBD1; DNA: TGTGCCAGCAGCCCCCGAACAGGGGGATTTGAAAAACTGTTTTTT; CDR3: CASSPRTGGFEKLFF
J: TRBJ1-4; V: TRBV2; size: NA; D: TRBD1; DNA: TGTGCCAGCAGTGAAGTCCGGGACAGGGTAGTGGTGGAAAAACTGTTTTTT; CDR3: CASSEVRDRVVVEKLFF
J: TRBJ1-2; V: TRBV19; size: few; D: NA; DNA: TGTGCCAGTCGGCCCACAGCCCGAGAGGGCTACACCTTC; CDR3: CASRPTAREGYTF
J: TRBJ2-5; V: TRBV28; size: NA; D: NA; DNA: TGTGCCAGCAGTCCTTCGCGAGAGACCCAGTACTTC; CDR3: CASSPSRETQYF
J: TRBJ2-7; V: TRBV27; size: NA; D: NA; DNA: TGTGCCAGCAGTAAAGGACACCCTTACGAGCAGTACTTC; CDR3: CASSKGHPYEQYF
J: TRBJ2-7; V: TRBV5-1; size: NA; D: TRBD2; DNA: TGCGCCAGCAGCTTGGAGACGGGAGGGGGGTACGAGCAGTACTTC; CDR3: CASSLETGGGYEQYF
J: TRBJ2-7; V: TRBV10-2; size: NA; D: TRBD2; DNA: TGCGCCAGCAGTGAAGTAGCGGGGTCGGGGGGGGAGCAGTACTTC; CDR3: CASSEVAGSGGEQYF
J: TRBJ1-3; V: TRBV5-4; size: NA; D: TRBD1; DNA: TGTGCCAGCAGCTTGGGACAGGGGGCGTCTGGAAACACCATATATTTT; CDR3: CASSLGQGASGNTIYF
J: TRBJ2-3; V: TRBV5-5; size: NA; D: NA; DNA: TGTGCCAGCAGCCTAGGACTCCACACAGATACGCAGTATTTT; CDR3: CASSLGLHTDTQYF
J: TRBJ2-6; V: TRBV5-1; size: once; D: NA; DNA: TGCGCCAGCAGCTTGGTCGGGGGAGGAGGGGCCAACGTCCTGACTTTC; CDR3: CASSLVGGGGANVLTF
J: TRBJ2-7; V: TRBV19; size: NA; D: NA; DNA: TGTGCCAGTAGTATCGGGAGCTCCTACGAGCAGTACTTC; CDR3: CASSIGSSYEQYF
J: TRBJ1-2; V: TRBV5-6; size: NA; D: NA; DNA: TGTGCCAGCAGCGTTAACCCAGGGCTTGGAGGGGGCTACACCTTC; CDR3: CASSVNPGLGGGYTF
J: TRBJ2-3; V: TRBV9; size: NA; D: NA; DNA: TGTGCCAGCAGCTCCCGCGGGGGCACGCAGGTTACGCAGTATTTT; CDR3: CASSSRGGTQVTQYF
J: TRBJ1-1; V: TRBV28; size: NA; D: NA; DNA: TGTGCCAGCAGCCCATTGAGGGTATCCCGAGGCACTGAAGCTTTCTTT; CDR3: CASSPLRVSRGTEAFF
J: TRBJ2-1; V: TRBV5-1; size: NA; D: NA; DNA: TGCGCCAGCAGCTTGGTTGCAGGGGGGAACGCTGAGCAGTTCTTC; CDR3: CASSLVAGGNAEQFF
J: TRBJ1-2; V: TRBV27; size: NA; D: NA; DNA: TGTGCCAGCAGTTTAGCCCCCACAGGGAACTATGGCTACACCTTC; CDR3: CASSLAPTGNYGYTF
J: TRBJ1-6; V: TRBV11-2; size: NA; D: NA; DNA: TGTGCCACACTCGAGCGCCCCAATTCACCCCTCCACTTT; CDR3: CATLERPNSPLHF
J: TRBJ2-5; V: TRBV2; size: NA; D: NA; DNA: TGTGCCAGCAATCGACAGCCCCCTGAGACCCAGTACTTC; CDR3: CASNRQPPETQYF
J: TRBJ1-4; V: TRBV4-1; size: once; D: TRBD1; DNA: TGCGCCAGCAGCCAAAACCAGGGGACAGGGGTTGAAAAACTGTTTTTT; CDR3: CASSQNQGTGVEKLFF
J: TRBJ1-3; V: TRBV15; size: NA; D: TRBD1; DNA: TGTGCCACCGGACAGGGGAGCTCGGGAAACACCATATATTTT; CDR3: CATGQGSSGNTIYF
J: TRBJ2-1; V: TRBV27; size: NA; D: TRBD2; DNA: TGTGCCAGCAGTTTGACTAGCGGGCTCTACAATGAGCAGTTCTTC; CDR3: CASSLTSGLYNEQFF
J: TRBJ1-2; V: TRBV27; size: NA; D: TRBD1; DNA: TGTGCCAGCAGTCCGGACAGGCGGAATGGCTACACCTTC; CDR3: CASSPDRRNGYTF
J: TRBJ2-3; V: TRBV5-3; size: NA; D: TRBD2; DNA: TGTGCCGGAAGGGGACTAGCGGGCCGCACCCCAGCAGATACGCAGTATTTT; CDR3: CAGRGLAGRTPADTQYF
J: TRBJ2-2; V: TRBV28; size: NA; D: NA; DNA: TGTGCCAGCAGTTTGCCGGGAGAACGTGCCGGGGAGCTGTTTTTT; CDR3: CASSLPGERAGELFF
J: TRBJ2-7; V: TRBV7-2; size: few; D: TRBD2; DNA: TGTGCCAGCAGCTTAAATACACTAGCGGGAGGACAGTACTTC; CDR3: CASSLNTLAGGQYF
J: TRBJ1-2; V: TRBV30; size: few; D: NA; DNA: TGTGCCTGGAGCCTAGTCGGGCCAGGGGGCTACACCTTC; CDR3: CAWSLVGPGGYTF
J: TRBJ1-5; V: TRBV6-5; size: NA; D: NA; DNA: TGTGCCACAATTGAGGGTCGGAGCAATCAGCCCCAGCATTTT; CDR3: CATIEGRSNQPQHF
J: TRBJ1-3; V: TRBV28; size: NA; D: NA; DNA: TGTGCCAGCAGTCCCCTCAGCTCTGGAAACACCATATATTTT; CDR3: CASSPLSSGNTIYF
J: TRBJ1-2; V: TRBV27; size: NA; D: NA; DNA: TGTGCCAGCAGTTTATCAGGGGTATATGGCTACACCTTC; CDR3: CASSLSGVYGYTF
J: TRBJ2-1; V: TRBV28; size: NA; D: TRBD2; DNA: TGTGCCAGCAGTTTGAGCGGGAGTAGGAATGAGCAGTTCTTC; CDR3: CASSLSGSRNEQFF
J: TRBJ2-5; V: TRBV28; size: NA; D: TRBD2; DNA: TGTGCCAGCAAATCTAGCGGAAAACAAGAGACCCAGTACTTC; CDR3: CASKSSGKQETQYF
J: TRBJ2-1; V: TRBV4-2; size: NA; D: NA; DNA: TGTGCCAGCAGCCAAGATTATGGGCGCACCTACAATGAGCAGTTCTTC; CDR3: CASSQDYGRTYNEQFF
J: TRBJ1-4; V: TRBV6-1; size: NA; D: NA; DNA: TGTGCCAGCAGTGAAGCGTCTGGGGGGGCTACTAATGAAAAACTGTTTTTT; CDR3: CASSEASGGATNEKLFF
J: TRBJ2-2; V: TRBV24-1; size: NA; D: TRBD1; DNA: TGTGCCACCAAAACAGGGGCCGGGGAGCTGTTTTTT; CDR3: CATKTGAGELFF